This T cell receptor (beta chain) came from a study of cytomegalovirus exposure and HLA in healthy donors (dated by TCRdb to 2017 to 2019). With respect to the entire study: An earlier analysis of 550 to 700 of the donors reported roughly 300 Gb of sequence data and some 120 million unique TCR beta sequences from about 179 million T cells. About 310 gigabases of sequencing data and 70 million to 100 million unique TCR sequences were included in an early release covering over 600 HLA-typed donors. Of the approximately 400 genotyped donors, about 80% fell in the genetic ancestry cluster associated with self-reported Caucasian donors. The study aimed to test whether signatures of past pathogen exposure could be identified by cataloging public T cell receptors. The T cell repertoires of 666 subjects were profiled by immunosequencing and related to cytomegalovirus serostatus. Along with the roughly 710-subject first cohort, a separate validation cohort of over 90 different subjects was used. To predict cytomegalovirus infection status, the study brought together high-throughput TCR immunosequencing, statistical association of individual TCRs with disease status, and machine learning. A later analysis re-examined previously published TCR beta repertoires from over 500 donors and added high-resolution HLA genotyping to investigate patterns of TCR occurrence. The later analysis used no new phenotypic data to find candidate immune exposures, relying instead on TCR beta sequences and their occurrence across donors. In an earlier analysis of 550 to 700 of the donors, high-throughput TCR beta sequencing was used to judge whether each TCR beta V gene segment behaved as functional or pseudogenic. Alongside the repertoire data, information on donor age, sex, ethnicity and CMV serostatus was compiled. In a later genetic analysis, genome-wide SNP genotypes for about 65% of the roughly 670 donors were used, and that subset was treated as a discovery cohort. All discovery cohort repertoires had been generated using a single sequencing platform. HLA typing covered class I and class II loci at four-digit resolution. Typing coverage varied by locus: about 620-640 donors for A, B, C, DRB1 and DQB1; approximately 500 for DQA1; 606 for DPA1; approximately 470 for DPB1. Because of strong linkage in the cohort, five DR-DQ haplotypes were treated as single units for association and clustering. Among about 410 genotyped donors of the cohort, an average of around 250,000 unique TCR beta nucleotide sequences was sequenced per donor, of which 15% to 20% were non-productive. Study-level results and caveats: The cohort was sequenced for TCR beta chains only, and without alpha or paired-chain data the features that could be detected were limited. Correlated functional status among segregating V segments might be attributable to linkage disequilibrium, but an unknown experimental factor could not be ruled out. CMV serostatus was the only immune exposure information available for the cohort. A later genetic analysis reported fewer N-insertions in productive TCRs among donors in an Asian-associated ancestry cluster than the roughly 700-donor mean. The classifier was reported to diagnose cytomegalovirus status with high specificity and sensitivity in both the original cohort and the validation cohort. Because the 87-base-pair reads could not distinguish some IMGT-functional V segments, including TRBV6-2 and TRBV6-3, those segments were excluded. The study listed over 150 TCR beta chains as associated with cytomegalovirus. Specific HLA alleles were associated with around 18,000 TCR beta sequences at a false discovery rate of 0.05 in a later analysis. Because counts were too low, some 17 rarely observed V segments, including chromosome 9 orphons, were left out of the earlier analysis of 500 to 750 of the donors. A group of highly shared sequence variants was considered likely to be a technical artifact of the sequencing pipeline. In an earlier analysis of 500 to 650 of the donors, most TCR beta V segments appeared in productive rearrangements about 90% or about 30% of the time, broadly matching IMGT annotations. In a later analysis, several top co-occurrence clusters were reported to appear linked to parvovirus B19, influenza, CMV and Epstein-Barr virus. In a later analysis, most CMV-associated TCR beta chains were found to appear HLA-restricted, with HLA associations seemingly driven largely by CMV exposure. When HLA alleles, especially DR and DQ, strongly co-occurred, TCR associations were difficult to assign to individual alleles. According to a later analysis, TCR association rates differed among HLA loci, with DRB1 alleles showing the most associated TCRs and HLA-C alleles showing the fewest. V-gene and J-gene trimming of TCR beta chains was associated with a missense DCLRE1C variant in a later genetic analysis, and the association was replicated in an independent cohort. A further reported finding was that TCR beta sequences accurately predicted the HLA-A and HLA-B alleles for most subjects in the first cohort. Most TCR sequences were observed very rarely across donors, whereas some public TCRs were present in many individuals. A few of the identified cytomegalovirus-associated TCR beta chains were confirmed in vitro to be specific for cytomegalovirus antigens. Because HLA typing was unavailable for some donors at each locus, only the typed subset was used in association tests. The authors suggested that the approach could potentially be extended to other disease states and immunological phenotypes. In a later analysis, HLA-associated TCR beta chains were found to be more clonally expanded and to have lower generation probabilities than equally common non-associated chains. Sequencing depth was assumed to be roughly uniform across donors in the presence/absence analyses, though that assumption may not hold.

The cohort was made up of 500 to 800 healthy bone marrow donors. All cohort members were sampled while nominally healthy, although unrecorded immune exposures were likely present. The donor was CMV seronegative and belonged to the group of 352 seronegative cohort members. A peripheral blood sample was provided by each donor, and peripheral blood mononuclear cells were used for TCR beta sequencing. Genomic DNA was extracted from the blood cell samples with the Qiagen DNeasy Blood Extraction Kit. Receptor libraries were prepared by the immunoSEQ multiplex PCR assay. For the multiplex PCR, a mixture combining 60 forward primers for TCR Vbeta segments and 13 reverse primers for TCR Jbeta segments was used. The CDR3 region of rearranged TCR beta genes was amplified from genomic DNA with a multiplex PCR assay. Amplified TCR beta libraries were sequenced as 87-base-pair reads on the Illumina HiSeq System. As for the authors' bioinformatics: A later analysis tallied tens of millions of unique TCR beta chains across the 600 to 700 repertoires, and about 10 million of those chains were shared by two or more donors. Raw reads were error-corrected and collapsed into unique sequences with a nearest-neighbor algorithm that merged closely related sequences to remove PCR and sequencing errors. CDR3 sequences were aligned to IMGT reference sequences to assign V, D and J gene segments. For a sequence to be retained, a match of at least six nucleotides to both a V gene segment and a J gene segment was required. Rearrangements were classified as productive when the CDR3 lacked stop codons and remained in frame with V and J, and all other rearrangements were classified as non-productive. CDR3 was defined by IMGT convention, running from the second conserved V-encoded cysteine to the conserved J-encoded phenylalanine. The earlier analysis of some 580 of the donors excluded any sequence lacking an unambiguous match to a single V gene segment. In an earlier analysis of some 590 of the donors, a V segment was called functional when productive rearrangements were above 56.7%, and segregating when the standard deviation between donors exceeded 5%. A statistical classification framework was built for diagnosing cytomegalovirus status from the catalog of TCR beta chain sequences. A later analysis assigned V and J genes by comparing TCR nucleotide sequences with IMGT/GENE-DB human TR gene sequences. In a later analysis, CDR3 sequences and most-parsimonious VDJ recombination scenarios were assigned using the TCRdist pipeline. In a later analysis, each TCR beta chain was defined by its CDR3 amino acid sequence together with its V-gene family, and reads lacking a unique V-gene family were excluded. To address suspected cross-contamination and a sequencing artifact, a later analysis removed approximately 600 highly shared, low-generation-probability nucleotide sequences. In a later analysis, a clonal expansion index for each public chain was calculated from normalized within-repertoire ranks of inferred template counts. Generation probabilities in a later analysis came from a VDJ recombination model fitted to out-of-frame rearrangements, and those results were checked against IGoR. Hypergeometric tests were used in a later analysis to score TCR-TCR, TCR-HLA and TCR-CMV co-occurrence, with a repertoire-size bias correction applied to the TCR pairs. In a later analysis, false discovery rates were estimated by permuting HLA or CMV assignments 20 times. A later analysis grouped co-occurring TCRs with DBSCAN, adding TCRdist sequence similarity when clustering within HLA-allele-positive subsets. For co-occurrence clustering, repertoires with fewer than 30,000 or more than 120,000 public chains were excluded, along with four or five repertoires with anomalous nucleotide sharing. Not all clones reach the TCRdb copy of this immuneACCESS table, which keeps in-frame sequences only. Checked studies attribute under half of the gap to unresolved V genes and leave the rest unexplained. For V, J and clone size, that table is used; D and trimming come from the DNA. This sample is represented by under 200,000 clones; approximately 86% of them were singletons. Almost 2% of the sample is in the top ten clones.

Cut back by 1 base and 0 bases, the V and J ends lie 10 bases apart. Spanning cysteine to phenylalanine, the CDR3 consists of 15 amino acids. The DNA shown is the 45-base CDR3, in frame from base 1. From the germline V gene, CDR1 is MNHNS and CDR2 is SASEGT. In its sample, this clone was seen a few times. No cognate antigen has been identified for it. No base quality values were provided; no much bigger clone lies one nucleotide off. This receptor was identified in a woman aged 18-29 years in good health and CMV-seronegative. Source material: PBMCs. In this chain, TRBV6-1 is recombined with TRBJ2-7; TRBD2 could be the D gene, as 6 bases match. The nucleotide sequence is TGTGCCAGCAGTGAAGGGGCGGGGACCTCCTACGAGCAGTACTTC. Protein translation: CASSEGAGTSYEQYF.